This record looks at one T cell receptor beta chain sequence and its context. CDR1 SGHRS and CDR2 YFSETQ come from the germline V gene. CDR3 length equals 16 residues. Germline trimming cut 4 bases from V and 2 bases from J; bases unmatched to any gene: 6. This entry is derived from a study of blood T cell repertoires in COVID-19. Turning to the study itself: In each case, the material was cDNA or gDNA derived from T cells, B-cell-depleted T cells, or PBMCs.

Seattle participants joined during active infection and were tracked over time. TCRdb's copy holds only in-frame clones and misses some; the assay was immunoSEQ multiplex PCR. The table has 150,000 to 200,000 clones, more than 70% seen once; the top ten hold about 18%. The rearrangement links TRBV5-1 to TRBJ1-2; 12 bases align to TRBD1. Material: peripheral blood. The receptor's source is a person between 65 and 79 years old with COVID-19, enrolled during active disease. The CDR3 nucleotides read TGCGCCAGCAGCCAGGGACAGGGGGCCGTAAACTATGGCTACACCTTC. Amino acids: CASSQGQGAVNYGYTF.